This is a list of T cell receptor beta chains from one sample in a study of blood T cell repertoires in COVID-19. TCRdb's table, derived via immunoSEQ multiplex PCR, lists solely in-frame clones and lacks some. The sample yields just over 350,000 clones, roughly 87% seen once. The sequenced sample consisted of PBMCs or T cells enriched from blood (not recorded which). The receptors come from a woman under 40 who had recovered from COVID-19. CDR3s include the opening cysteine and the closing phenylalanine or tryptophan. D genes are given only for firm matches. Clone size is stated in some rows and not others, as once, few, many or a class when expanded.

J: TRBJ1-1
V: TRBV7-9
size: few
D: -
DNA: TGTGCCAGCAGCAAAGAAGCGATGAACACTGAAGCTTTCTTT
CDR3: CASSKEAMNTEAFF

J: TRBJ2-7
V: TRBV19
size: -
D: TRBD2
DNA: TGTGCCAGTAGTCCAAGCGGGATTTACTACGAGCAGTACTTC
CDR3: CASSPSGIYYEQYF

J: TRBJ2-6
V: TRBV5-1
size: -
D: TRBD2
DNA: TGCGCCAGCAGCGACCCTGGAGGACTAGCGGGAATCGCGCTTTCTGGGGCCAACGTCCTGACTTTC
CDR3: CASSDPGGLAGIALSGANVLTF

J: TRBJ2-1
V: TRBV9
size: once
D: -
DNA: TGTGCCAGCAGCGTTGAGACAGGCTACAATGAGCAGTTCTTC
CDR3: CASSVETGYNEQFF

J: TRBJ2-2
V: TRBV5-1
size: -
D: TRBD2
DNA: TGCGCCAGCACCCCCGGGACTAGCGGGATTTTGAACACCGGGGAGCTGTTTTTT
CDR3: CASTPGTSGILNTGELFF

J: TRBJ1-1
V: TRBV2
size: -
D: TRBD1
DNA: TGTGCCAGCAGCCCACTGGGACAGGGGGCTCTTCGGGACACTGAAGCTTTCTTT
CDR3: CASSPLGQGALRDTEAFF

J: TRBJ2-5
V: TRBV7-9
size: -
D: -
DNA: TGTGCCAGCAGCTTAGCACAAGAAGAGACCCAGTACTTC
CDR3: CASSLAQEETQYF

J: TRBJ2-1
V: TRBV24-1
size: -
D: TRBD2
DNA: TGTGCCACCAGTGACATTAGCGGGAGGGCCTTAGATGAGCAGTTCTTC
CDR3: CATSDISGRALDEQFF

J: TRBJ2-7
V: TRBV14
size: once
D: -
DNA: TGTGCCAGCAGCCAGGGTTTTGAGGATACCTACGAGCAGTACTTC
CDR3: CASSQGFEDTYEQYF

J: TRBJ1-3
V: TRBV7-9
size: -
D: TRBD1
DNA: TGTGCCAGCAGCCGAGGACAGGGAAACTCTGGAAACACCATATATTTT
CDR3: CASSRGQGNSGNTIYF

J: TRBJ1-2
V: TRBV5-6
size: once
D: -
DNA: TGTGCCAGCAGCTCAGGGGTGGTGGACTATGGCTACACCTTC
CDR3: CASSSGVVDYGYTF

J: TRBJ2-7
V: TRBV28
size: -
D: TRBD1
DNA: TGTGCCAGCACCTTGAGGACAGGCTCCTACGAGCAGTACTTC
CDR3: CASTLRTGSYEQYF

J: TRBJ2-7
V: TRBV11-2
size: -
D: TRBD1
DNA: TGTGCCAGCAGCCCCTGGACAGGTAGAGACGAGCAGTACTTC
CDR3: CASSPWTGRDEQYF

J: TRBJ1-2
V: TRBV19
size: -
D: -
DNA: TGTGCCAGTAGTCTCCAGGGTGGGTCTGGCTACACCTTC
CDR3: CASSLQGGSGYTF

J: TRBJ2-1
V: TRBV5-1
size: -
D: TRBD1
DNA: TGCGCCAGCAGCATCGGGACAGGGGCCTACAATGAGCAGTTCTTC
CDR3: CASSIGTGAYNEQFF

J: TRBJ1-3
V: TRBV2
size: -
D: TRBD1
DNA: TGTGCCAGCAGGGAAAACCGAATGGGACAGGGGGCGGCTGGAAACACCATATATTTT
CDR3: CASRENRMGQGAAGNTIYF

J: TRBJ2-1
V: TRBV2
size: -
D: TRBD2
DNA: TGTGCCAGCAGTGAACTAGCGGGGTACAATGAGCAGTTCTTC
CDR3: CASSELAGYNEQFF

J: TRBJ2-3
V: TRBV3-1/TRBV3-2
size: -
D: TRBD1
DNA: TGTGCCAGCAGCCGGGACAGGGCCCGGGTGCAGGATACGCAGTATTTT
CDR3: CASSRDRARVQDTQYF

J: TRBJ2-6
V: TRBV29-1
size: -
D: TRBD1
DNA: TGCAGCGCCCTGGACAGGATCTCTGGGGCCAACGTCCTGACTTTC
CDR3: CSALDRISGANVLTF

J: TRBJ2-2
V: TRBV4-1
size: -
D: -
DNA: TGCGCCAGCAGCCAACACAGGGAGACCGGGGAGCTGTTTTTT
CDR3: CASSQHRETGELFF

J: TRBJ2-7
V: TRBV6-8
size: -
D: -
DNA: TGTGCCAGCAGACCTTCTAGGATAGTTTACGAGCAGTACTTC
CDR3: CASRPSRIVYEQYF

J: TRBJ1-1
V: TRBV11-2
size: -
D: TRBD1
DNA: TGTGCCAGCAGGGGACAGAGCCAGAACACTGAAGCTTTCTTT
CDR3: CASRGQSQNTEAFF

J: TRBJ2-5
V: TRBV7-7
size: -
D: TRBD1
DNA: TGTGCTAGCAGCTACCCCCGGGACAGGGATCGAGAGACCCAGTACTTC
CDR3: CASSYPRDRDRETQYF

J: TRBJ1-1
V: TRBV29-1
size: -
D: -
DNA: TGCAGCGTTGAGGTTCAGGGCGGGAACACTGAAGCTTTCTTT
CDR3: CSVEVQGGNTEAFF

J: TRBJ2-2
V: TRBV7-6
size: -
D: -
DNA: TGTGCCAGCAGCTTAATACAGGGCCGCTCCGGCACCGGGGAGCTGTTTTTT
CDR3: CASSLIQGRSGTGELFF

J: TRBJ2-7
V: TRBV6-5
size: few
D: -
DNA: TGTGCCAGCAGTTACGACAGAGGAAACTTCTACGAGCAGTACTTC
CDR3: CASSYDRGNFYEQYF

J: TRBJ2-3
V: TRBV5-1
size: -
D: TRBD2
DNA: TGCGCCAGCAGCGCCGGGCTAGCGGCCACAGATACGCAGTATTTT
CDR3: CASSAGLAATDTQYF

J: TRBJ2-7
V: TRBV18
size: -
D: -
DNA: TGTGCCAGCTCACCACCGCACGGACACCCCTACGAGCAGTACTTC
CDR3: CASSPPHGHPYEQYF

J: TRBJ2-3
V: TRBV9
size: -
D: -
DNA: TGTGCCAGCAGCGTAGTGGCCTCAGATACGCAGTATTTT
CDR3: CASSVVASDTQYF

J: TRBJ2-7
V: TRBV28
size: -
D: -
DNA: TGTGCCAGCAGTCCCGAGCGAGGCGCCTACGAGCAGTACTTC
CDR3: CASSPERGAYEQYF

J: TRBJ1-2
V: TRBV28
size: -
D: -
DNA: TGTGCCAGCAGTTTAGAGGCGACAGGCAACTATGGCTACACCTTC
CDR3: CASSLEATGNYGYTF

J: TRBJ1-4
V: TRBV28
size: -
D: TRBD1
DNA: TGTGCCAGCAGTGCACAGGGGAATCTGTTTTTT
CDR3: CASSAQGNLFF

J: TRBJ2-5
V: TRBV11-2
size: -
D: -
DNA: TGTGCCAGCAGCTTAGAACGGGACTCCTCAAGGTACTTC
CDR3: CASSLERDSSRYF

J: TRBJ2-7
V: TRBV7-2
size: once
D: TRBD1
DNA: TGTGCCAGCAGCTACCTCCGGGACAGGGGTTACGAGCAGTACTTC
CDR3: CASSYLRDRGYEQYF

J: TRBJ1-2
V: TRBV15
size: -
D: TRBD1
DNA: TGTGCCACCAGCAGAGCGACAGGGTCTTACAACTATGGCTACACCTTC
CDR3: CATSRATGSYNYGYTF

J: TRBJ1-6
V: TRBV4-2
size: -
D: TRBD1
DNA: TGTGCCAGCAGCCAAGATCTTCTTCGGGACAGGGGGAATTCACCCCTCCACTTT
CDR3: CASSQDLLRDRGNSPLHF

J: TRBJ2-7
V: TRBV12-3/TRBV12-4
size: -
D: -
DNA: TGTGCCAGCAGCCCAGGGGGGATCGAGCAGTACTTC
CDR3: CASSPGGIEQYF

J: TRBJ2-7
V: TRBV6-5
size: -
D: -
DNA: TGTGCCAGCAGGCCCGCGGGCTACGAGCAGTACTTC
CDR3: CASRPAGYEQYF

J: TRBJ2-5
V: TRBV14
size: -
D: -
DNA: TGTGCCAGCAGCCCATGGGAGAGACAGACCCAGTACTTC
CDR3: CASSPWERQTQYF

J: TRBJ2-3
V: TRBV4-2
size: -
D: -
DNA: TGTGCCAGCAGCCTACAAGTATCCCACACAGATACGCAGTATTTT
CDR3: CASSLQVSHTDTQYF

J: TRBJ1-1
V: TRBV5-1
size: -
D: TRBD1
DNA: TGCGCCAGCAGCTTGGGGGGACAGGGAGGACGCACTGAAGCTTTCTTT
CDR3: CASSLGGQGGRTEAFF

J: TRBJ1-4
V: TRBV2
size: few
D: -
DNA: TGTGCCAGCTCCGGACAAATCGCAACTAATGAAAAACTGTTTTTT
CDR3: CASSGQIATNEKLFF

J: TRBJ2-2
V: TRBV4-2
size: -
D: TRBD2
DNA: TGTGCCAGCAGCCGCACCGGGGGGGCCTCCGGGGAGCTGTTTTTT
CDR3: CASSRTGGASGELFF